Listed here are 31 T cell receptor beta chains from one sample, sequenced in a study of cytomegalovirus exposure and HLA in healthy donors. The PCR was carried out with 60 Vbeta primers and 13 Jbeta primers. The repertoire was sequenced with immunoSEQ multiplex PCR; TCRdb's copy has only in-frame clones and lacks some. The data show approximately 170,000 clones, 55% to 80% seen once. The sequenced material came from PBMCs. These TCRs come from a woman under 30 in good health and CMV-seropositive.

The chain combines TRBV13 with TRBJ1-1, with D unclear. Looked up from germline, CDR1 is PRHDT and CDR2 is FYEKMQ (reference sequence). The CDR3 consists of 12 residues. V was pared by 4 bases and J by 4 bases, with 7 bases between. DNA for the CDR3: TGTGCCAGCAGCTCCGGTTCCACTGAAGCTTTCTTT. Protein: CASSSGSTEAFF. Using reference TRBV13 and TRBJ1-1 for the parts outside the CDR3, the full variable domain is AAGVIQSPRHLIKEKRETATLKCYPIPRHDTVYWYQQGPGQDPQFLISFYEKMQSDKGSIPDRFSAQQFSDYHSELNMSSLELGDSALYFCASSSGSTEAFFGQGTRLTVV.

This chain uses TRBV30 with TRBJ1-3; weak D call: TRBD1 (5 bases). CDR3 size: 11 residues. Germline lookup yields CDR1 GTSNPN and CDR2 SVGIG (reference sequence). Trimming cost V 5 bases and J 10 bases, with 12 bases left between them. CDR3 sequence (DNA): TGTGCCTGGTGGGGCGTAGGGACCATATATTTT. Amino acids: CAWWGVGTIYF.

This chain uses TRBV7-9 with TRBJ2-6, with 7 bases fitting TRBD1. The ends lost 2 bases at V and 0 bases at J; junction bases unmatched: 7. CDR3 length equals 18 residues. From germline, CDR1 is SEHNR and CDR2 FQNEAQ (reference sequence). CDR3 in amino acids: CASSLTSGGGSGANVLTF. CDR3 nucleotide sequence: TGTGCCAGCAGCTTAACGTCAGGGGGTGGCTCTGGGGCCAACGTCCTGACTTTC.

V gene TRBV30 combines with J gene TRBJ2-3; 12 bases are a match to TRBD2. Germline CDR1 GTSNPN, CDR2 SVGIG (reference sequence). There are 14 residues in the CDR3. V shed 6 bases and J 3 bases; nucleotides not matched to a gene: 4. The CDR3 sequence: CACQLAGGTDTQYF. The CDR3 DNA sequence: TGTGCCTGTCAACTAGCGGGAGGTACAGATACGCAGTATTTT.

The genes are TRBV7-2 and TRBJ2-5; 7 bases line up with TRBD1. The CDR3 runs to 13 residues. CDR1 SGHTA and CDR2 FQGNSA come from the germline V gene. V shed 6 bases, J shed 5 bases, and the junction held 6 bases outside the gene matches. CDR3 in DNA: TGTGCCAGCAGTTATGACAGGGCCGAGACCCAGTACTTC. This codes for CASSYDRAETQYF.

This clone has a handful of counts. The rearrangement links TRBV28 to TRBJ2-7, with TRBD2 matching 7 bases. V lost 3 bases, J lost 5 bases, and 10 bases stayed unmatched. CDR1 and CDR2 (germline): MDHEN, SYDVKM. This CDR3 has 15 amino acids. CDR3 protein: CASSLLSGGGNEQYF. CDR3 DNA: TGTGCCAGCAGTTTGTTATCCGGGGGAGGGAACGAGCAGTACTTC.

This clone was counted a few times. The chain carries TRBV28 and TRBJ2-7; 7 bases are shared with TRBD1. Germline V gene sequence: CDR1 MDHEN, CDR2 SYDVKM. CDR3 length: 16 amino acids. The J segment lost 5 bases and the V segment lost 3 bases, leaving 13 bases of the junction unmatched. The CDR3 region is CASSFGGIWDSDEQYF. CDR3 DNA sequence: TGTGCCAGCAGTTTCGGCGGTATTTGGGACAGCGACGAGCAGTACTTC.

This clone was observed once. V gene TRBV5-1 combines with J gene TRBJ1-2; D is ambiguous. The ends were cut back, 2 bases at V and 0 bases at J, with 5 bases in the middle. Germline-derived CDR1 and CDR2 are SGHRS and YFSETQ. The CDR3 has 13 amino acids. The DNA of the CDR3 is TGCGCCAGCAGCTTACAGACTAACTATGGCTACACCTTC. Its protein is CASSLQTNYGYTF.

The V and J genes are TRBV5-6 and TRBJ2-7, with a possible D match to TRBD1 (5 bases). Trimming took 4 bases from V and 0 from J, leaving 11 bases between them. The CDR3 spans 14 residues. Germline V lookup: CDR1 SGHDT, CDR2 YYEEEE. Here the CDR3 reads CASSPTESSYEQYF. In DNA, the CDR3 is TGTGCCAGCAGCCCGACAGAAAGCTCCTACGAGCAGTACTTC.

The rearrangement links TRBV19 to TRBJ1-2, with 7 bases identical to TRBD1. V shed 9 bases and J 3 bases; nucleotides not matched to a gene: 4. This CDR3 comprises 12 residues. The germline gives CDR1 LNHDA, CDR2 SQIVND (reference sequence). Written as DNA, the CDR3 is TGTGCCAGCAGAACAGGGGACTATGGCTACACCTTC. The encoded protein is CASRTGDYGYTF.

V and J are TRBV29-1 and TRBJ1-2; D remains unclear. V was shortened by 0 bases and J by 5 bases, with 22 bases between the two germline ends. There are 17 residues in the CDR3. Germline CDR1 SQVTM, CDR2 ANQGSEA. In nucleotides, the CDR3 is TGCAGCGTTGAAGACACATTATGGGCAGATGATCTTTATGGCTACACCTTC. Amino acid sequence: CSVEDTLWADDLYGYTF.

The chain employs TRBV19 and TRBJ2-1, with 7 bases aligning to TRBD2. J was trimmed by 3 bases and V by 4 bases; bases with no gene match: 6. This CDR3 has 15 amino acids. Germline assignment: CDR1 LNHDA and CDR2 SQIVND (reference sequence). CDR3 coding DNA: TGTGCCAGTAGTACTGGCTCTAGCGGCTACAATGAGCAGTTCTTC. Residues: CASSTGSSGYNEQFF.

This clone was detected a few times. The chain has TRBV9 and TRBJ1-2; D is unclear. The CDR3 covers 15 residues. CDR1 and CDR2 from the germline V gene are SGDLS and YYNGEE. V shed 1 base and J shed 5 bases, with 15 bases lying between them. The CDR3 DNA reads TGTGCCAGCAGCGTAAGCGCGGGGATGGGGTATGGCTACACCTTC. Encoded protein: CASSVSAGMGYGYTF.

The J gene is TRBJ1-5, the V gene TRBV6-1; a possible D gene is TRBD1 (6 bases). Trimming pared 5 bases from V and 5 bases from J, leaving 10 bases between. This CDR3 comprises 13 residues. Germline V gene data show CDR1 as MNHNS and CDR2 as SASEGT. Written as DNA, the CDR3 is TGTGCCAGCAGTATACAGGGTGATCAGCCCCAGCATTTT. The encoded protein is CASSIQGDQPQHF.

The V gene is TRBV10-3, the J gene TRBJ2-7; TRBD1 aligns across 8 bases. V lost 3 bases to trimming and J lost 2 bases; unmatched junction nucleotides: 6. This CDR3 has 15 amino acids. Germline CDR1 ENHRY, CDR2 SYGVKD. In nucleotides, the CDR3 is TGTGCCATCAGTGAAGAAGGGACAGGTGCCTACGAGCAGTACTTC. Its protein product is CAISEEGTGAYEQYF.

The V gene is TRBV30, the J gene TRBJ1-2, with 10 bases that match TRBD1. The ends lost 3 bases at V and 5 bases at J; junction bases unmatched: 0. This CDR3 is 12 amino acids long. CDR1 and CDR2 from the germline V gene are GTSNPN and SVGIG (reference sequence). As DNA, the CDR3 is TGTGCCTGGAGGGACAGGGGGTATGGCTACACCTTC. Protein: CAWRDRGYGYTF.

The chain recombines TRBV6-1 with TRBJ2-7; 9 bases align to TRBD1. This CDR3 spans 15 amino acids. Trimming removed 7 bases from V and 3 bases from J; junction bases left unmatched: 10. Germline values: CDR1 MNHNS, CDR2 SASEGT. The CDR3 here is CASTPGTTGGYEQYF. In nucleotides, the CDR3 is TGTGCCAGCACCCCAGGAACGACAGGGGGCTACGAGCAGTACTTC.

As to this clone: Other DNA sequences within the sample encode an identical CDR3. V and J are TRBV28 and TRBJ1-5; TRBD1 matches at 9 bases. The J segment lost 4 bases and the V segment lost 6 bases, leaving 7 bases of the junction unmatched. CDR3 length equals 15 residues. In germline, CDR1 is MDHEN, CDR2 SYDVKM. CDR3 amino acids: CASSLQGARNQPQHF. The DNA of the CDR3 is TGTGCCAGCAGCTTACAGGGGGCGCGGAATCAGCCCCAGCATTTT.

This clone was recorded a few times. This rearrangement joins TRBV6-1 to TRBJ2-7; D is uncertain. This CDR3 is 12 amino acids long. Trimming cost V 4 bases and J 5 bases, with 9 bases left between them. CDR1 is MNHNS and CDR2 is SASEGT in the germline V gene. Here the CDR3 DNA reads TGTGCCAGCAGTGGAATGGGCCACGAGCAGTACTTC. Its protein is CASSGMGHEQYF.

This chain joins TRBV27 and TRBJ1-4; D gene ambiguous. The CDR3 has 17 residues. The ends were cut back, 3 bases at V and 6 bases at J, with 20 bases in the middle. Germline CDR1 is MNHEY and CDR2 is SMNVEV (reference sequence). The CDR3 sequence: CASSLRANTGRDEKLFF. CDR3 in DNA: TGTGCCAGCAGTTTGCGGGCCAACACCGGACGGGATGAAAAACTGTTTTTT.

The chain joins TRBV19 to TRBJ2-5; perhaps TRBD1 as D (6 bases). CDR3 size: 16 residues. The germline V and J ends were trimmed by 6 bases and 1 base, with 18 bases remaining between them. Germline V CDR1 and CDR2: LNHDA, SQIVND (reference sequence). In nucleotides, the CDR3 is TGTGCCAGTAGCCTTACCCCACAGGGATTCCAAGAGACCCAGTACTTC. Its protein is CASSLTPQGFQETQYF. The full variable domain, with the rest looked up from reference TRBV19 and TRBJ2-5, is DGGITQSPKYLFRKEGQNVTLSCEQNLNHDAMYWYRQDPGQGLRLIYYSQIVNDFQKGDIAEGYSVSREKKESFPLTVTSAQKNPTAFYLCASSLTPQGFQETQYFGPGTRLLVL.

V and J are TRBV5-1 and TRBJ2-7; possible D gene TRBD2, 5 bases. V shed 3 bases and J shed 3 bases, with 16 bases lying between them. CDR1 and CDR2 (germline): SGHRS, YFSETQ. CDR3 length equals 15 residues. The CDR3 coding sequence is TGCGCCAGCAGCTCCGGAGAGGGTGTAGACTACGAGCAGTACTTC. Residues: CASSSGEGVDYEQYF.

This rearrangement joins TRBV30 to TRBJ2-7; 8 bases line up with TRBD2. The CDR3 totals 13 residues. Germline-derived CDR1 and CDR2 are GTSNPN and SVGIG (reference sequence). V gave up 2 bases and J gave up 2 bases; unmatched junction bases: 2. The chain's CDR3 is CAWSSGSAYEQYF. CDR3 nucleotide sequence: TGTGCCTGGAGTAGCGGGAGCGCCTACGAGCAGTACTTC.

The gene calls are TRBV2 and TRBJ2-7; 11 bases fit TRBD2. Germline V gene sequence: CDR1 SNHLY, CDR2 FYNNEI. Trimming cost V 6 bases and J 6 bases; bases outside gene matches: 13. This CDR3 spans 16 amino acids. DNA for the CDR3: TGTGCCAGCAGGGAAAATTTAGCGGGAGGGCAGTCCGAGCAGTACTTC. Its translation is CASRENLAGGQSEQYF.

This clone was seen a handful of times. The J gene is TRBJ2-7, the V gene TRBV28; 7 bases map to TRBD1. The CDR3 consists of 17 residues. With 5 bases clipped from V and 1 base from J, the junction kept 14 bases outside the gene matches. Germline V gives CDR1 MDHEN, CDR2 SYDVKM. This chain's CDR3 is CASSPKGQLKGSYEQYF. The CDR3 DNA reads as TGTGCCAGCAGTCCGAAGGGACAGCTAAAAGGTTCCTACGAGCAGTACTTC. Full variable domain (missing parts from reference TRBV28 and TRBJ2-7): DVKVTQSSRYLVKRTGEKVFLECVQDMDHENMFWYRQDPGLGLRLIYFSYDVKMKEKGDIPEGYSVSREKKERFSLILESASTNQTSMYLCASSPKGQLKGSYEQYFGPGTRLTVT.

This chain connects TRBV5-1 to TRBJ2-7; 10 bases align to TRBD2. This CDR3 is built from 15 residues. Germline CDR1 reads SGHRS; CDR2 reads YFSETQ. V gave up 0 bases and J gave up 9 bases; unmatched junction bases: 9. This CDR3 is CASSLGLAGEGRQYF. Written as DNA, the CDR3 is TGCGCCAGCAGCTTGGGCCTAGCGGGGGAGGGGAGGCAGTACTTC.

This chain uses TRBV18 with TRBJ2-1; maybe TRBD1 (5 bases). The V and J ends lost 2 bases and 2 bases respectively, with 7 bases between them. The CDR3 has 14 amino acids. Germline loops: CDR1 KGHSH, CDR2 LQKENI. Here the CDR3 reads CASSPGATYNEQFF. The CDR3 nucleotides are TGTGCCAGCTCACCAGGGGCAACCTACAATGAGCAGTTCTTC.

The genes are TRBV7-8 and TRBJ1-2, with a tentative D call TRBD1 (6 bases). V lost 5 bases to trimming and J lost 5 bases, with 15 bases between them. The germline V gene has CDR1 SGHVS and CDR2 FQNEAQ. CDR3 length equals 14 residues. The CDR3 bases are TGTGCCAGCAGCGGGGGCGAATTAGGGTATGGCTACACCTTC. Its protein product is CASSGGELGYGYTF.

The V call is TRBV15, the J call TRBJ2-7; 9 positions match TRBD1. CDR1 and CDR2 (germline): LNHNV, YYDKDF (reference sequence). The CDR3 runs to 17 residues. V was pared by 0 bases and J by 6 bases, with 12 bases of the junction left unmatched. Here the CDR3 reads CATSRDQAQGALGEQYF. The CDR3 DNA sequence: TGTGCCACCAGCAGAGACCAGGCACAGGGGGCTCTGGGCGAGCAGTACTTC.

This clone was counted between two and nine times. The rearrangement links TRBV28 to TRBJ2-7, with D perhaps matching TRBD2 (6 bases). Trimming took 7 bases from V and 3 from J, leaving 16 bases between them. The CDR3 loop spans 14 amino acids. Germline V lookup: CDR1 MDHEN, CDR2 SYDVKM. CDR3 sequence: CASTPGGVLYEQYF. In DNA, the CDR3 is TGTGCCAGCACGCCGGGCGGGGTCCTCTACGAGCAGTACTTC. Combining the CDR3 with reference TRBV28 and TRBJ2-7 gives the whole variable domain DVKVTQSSRYLVKRTGEKVFLECVQDMDHENMFWYRQDPGLGLRLIYFSYDVKMKEKGDIPEGYSVSREKKERFSLILESASTNQTSMYLCASTPGGVLYEQYFGPGTRLTVT.

In this sample, this clone turned up once. The chain recombines TRBV7-2 with TRBJ1-6; 7 nucleotides match TRBD1. The CDR3 covers 16 residues. The germline V gene encodes CDR1 SGHTA and CDR2 FQGNSA. V lost 5 bases, J lost 4 bases, and 8 bases stayed unmatched. The chain's CDR3 is CASSPGTAFYNSPLHF. The CDR3 bases are TGTGCCAGCAGCCCCGGGACAGCTTTTTATAATTCACCCCTCCACTTT.